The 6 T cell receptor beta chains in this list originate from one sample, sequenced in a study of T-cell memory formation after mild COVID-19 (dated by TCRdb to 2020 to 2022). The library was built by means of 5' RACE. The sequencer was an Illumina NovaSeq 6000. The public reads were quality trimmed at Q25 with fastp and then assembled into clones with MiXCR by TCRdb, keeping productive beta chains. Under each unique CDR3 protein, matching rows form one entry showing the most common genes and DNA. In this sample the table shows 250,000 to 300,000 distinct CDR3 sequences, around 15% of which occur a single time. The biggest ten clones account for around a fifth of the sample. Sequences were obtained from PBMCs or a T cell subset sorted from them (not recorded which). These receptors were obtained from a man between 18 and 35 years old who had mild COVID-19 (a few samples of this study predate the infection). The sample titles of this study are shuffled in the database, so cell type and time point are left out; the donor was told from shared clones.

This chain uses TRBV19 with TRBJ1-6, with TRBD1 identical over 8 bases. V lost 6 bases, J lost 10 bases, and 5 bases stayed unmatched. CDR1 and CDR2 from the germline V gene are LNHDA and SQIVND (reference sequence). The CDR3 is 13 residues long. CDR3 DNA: TGTGCCAGTAGCGGACAGGGTACCTCACCCCTCCACTTT. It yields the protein CASSGQGTSPLHF.

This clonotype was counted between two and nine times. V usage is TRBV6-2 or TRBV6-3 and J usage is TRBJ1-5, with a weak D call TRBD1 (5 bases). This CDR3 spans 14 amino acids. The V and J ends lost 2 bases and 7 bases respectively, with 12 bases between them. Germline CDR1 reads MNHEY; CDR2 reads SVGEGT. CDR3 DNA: TGTGCCAGCAGTTACGGGGCCCCCAACCAGCCCCAGCATTTT. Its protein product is CASSYGAPNQPQHF.

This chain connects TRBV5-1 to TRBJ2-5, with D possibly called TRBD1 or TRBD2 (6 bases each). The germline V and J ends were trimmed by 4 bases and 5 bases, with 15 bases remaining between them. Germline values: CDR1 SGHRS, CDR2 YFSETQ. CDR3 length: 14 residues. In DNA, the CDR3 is TGCGCCAGCAGCCCGGGGGCGATGGGGGAGACCCAGTACTTC. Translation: CASSPGAMGETQYF.

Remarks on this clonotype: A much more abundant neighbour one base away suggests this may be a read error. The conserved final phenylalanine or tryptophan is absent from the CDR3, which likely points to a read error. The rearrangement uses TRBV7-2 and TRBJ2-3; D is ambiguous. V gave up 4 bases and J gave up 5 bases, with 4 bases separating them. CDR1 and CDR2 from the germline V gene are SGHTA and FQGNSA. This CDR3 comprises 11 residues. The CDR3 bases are TGTGCCAGCAGCTCCAGAGATACGCAGTATATT. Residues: CASSSRDTQYI.

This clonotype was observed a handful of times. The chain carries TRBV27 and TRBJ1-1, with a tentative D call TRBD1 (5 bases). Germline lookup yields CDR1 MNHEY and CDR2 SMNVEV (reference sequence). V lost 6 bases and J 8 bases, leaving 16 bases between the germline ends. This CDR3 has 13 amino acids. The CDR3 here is CASRNLLTAEAFF. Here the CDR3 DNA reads TGTGCCAGCAGAAACCTCCTGACAGCCGAAGCTTTCTTT.

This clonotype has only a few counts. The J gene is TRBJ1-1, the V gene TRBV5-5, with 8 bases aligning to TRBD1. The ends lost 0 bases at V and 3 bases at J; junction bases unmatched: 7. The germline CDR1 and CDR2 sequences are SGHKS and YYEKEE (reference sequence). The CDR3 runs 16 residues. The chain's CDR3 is CASSLVDRGSDTEAFF. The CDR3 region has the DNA TGTGCCAGCAGCTTGGTCGACAGGGGTTCAGACACTGAAGCTTTCTTT.